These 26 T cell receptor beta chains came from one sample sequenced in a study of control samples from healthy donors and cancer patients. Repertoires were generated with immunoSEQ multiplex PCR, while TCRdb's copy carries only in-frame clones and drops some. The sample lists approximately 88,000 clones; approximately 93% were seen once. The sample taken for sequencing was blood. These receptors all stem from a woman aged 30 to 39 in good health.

Here the CDR3 DNA reads TGTGCCAGCAGCTCGGGACGGCTGGGCAACACTGAAGCTTTCTTT. This encodes CASSSGRLGNTEAFF. The rearrangement uses TRBV7-3 and TRBJ1-1; a possible D gene is TRBD1 (5 bases). The CDR3 length is 15 residues. The germline V gene has CDR1 SGHTA and CDR2 FQGTGA. V was pared by 4 bases and J by 2 bases, with 14 bases between.

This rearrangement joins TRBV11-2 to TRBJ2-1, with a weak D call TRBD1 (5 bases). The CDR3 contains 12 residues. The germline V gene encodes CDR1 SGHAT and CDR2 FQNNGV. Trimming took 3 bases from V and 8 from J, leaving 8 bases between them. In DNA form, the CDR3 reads TGTGCCAGCAGCTTGGAAGGGGATGAGCAGTTCTTC. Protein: CASSLEGDEQFF.

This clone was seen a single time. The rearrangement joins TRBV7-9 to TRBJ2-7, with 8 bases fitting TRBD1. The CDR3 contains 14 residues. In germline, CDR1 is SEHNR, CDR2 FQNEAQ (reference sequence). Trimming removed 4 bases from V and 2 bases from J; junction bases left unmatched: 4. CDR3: CASSSGTGAYEQYF. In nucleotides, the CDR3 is TGTGCCAGCAGCTCCGGGACAGGAGCCTACGAGCAGTACTTC. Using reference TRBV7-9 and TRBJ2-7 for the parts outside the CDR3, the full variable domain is DTGVSQNPRHKITKRGQNVTFRCDPISEHNRLYWYRQTLGQGPEFLTYFQNEAQLEKSRLLSDRFSAERPKGSFSTLEIQRTEQGDSAMYLCASSSGTGAYEQYFGPGTRLTVT.

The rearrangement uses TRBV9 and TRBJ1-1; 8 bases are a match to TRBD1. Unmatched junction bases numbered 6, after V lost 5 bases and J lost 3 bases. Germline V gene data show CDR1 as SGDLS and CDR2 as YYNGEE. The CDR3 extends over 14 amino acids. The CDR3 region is CASRGGTGHTEAFF. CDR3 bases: TGTGCCAGCAGGGGAGGGACAGGCCACACTGAAGCTTTCTTT.

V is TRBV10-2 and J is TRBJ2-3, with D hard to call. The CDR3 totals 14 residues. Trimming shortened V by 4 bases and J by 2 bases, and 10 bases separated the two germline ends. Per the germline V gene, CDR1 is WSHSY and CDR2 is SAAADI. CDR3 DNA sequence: TGCGCCAGCAGTGTGGTAGCTTCCACAGATACGCAGTATTTT. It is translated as CASSVVASTDTQYF.

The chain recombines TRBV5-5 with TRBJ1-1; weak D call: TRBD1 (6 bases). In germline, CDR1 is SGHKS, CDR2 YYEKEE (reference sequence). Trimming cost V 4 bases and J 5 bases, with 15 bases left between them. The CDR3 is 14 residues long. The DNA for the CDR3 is TGTGCCAGCAGCGGCGGGGGCTCGAGGACTGAAGCTTTCTTT. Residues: CASSGGGSRTEAFF.

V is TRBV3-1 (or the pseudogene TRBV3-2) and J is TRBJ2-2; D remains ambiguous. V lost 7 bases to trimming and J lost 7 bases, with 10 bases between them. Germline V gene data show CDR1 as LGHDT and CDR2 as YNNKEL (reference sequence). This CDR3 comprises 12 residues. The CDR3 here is CASTLGVGELFF. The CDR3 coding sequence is TGTGCCAGCACCCTGGGCGTCGGGGAGCTGTTTTTT.

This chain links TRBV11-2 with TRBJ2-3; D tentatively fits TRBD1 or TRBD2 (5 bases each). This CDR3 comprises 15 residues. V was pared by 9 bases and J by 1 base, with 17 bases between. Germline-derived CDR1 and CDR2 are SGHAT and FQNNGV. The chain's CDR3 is CASGVTPGRTDTQYF. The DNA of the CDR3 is TGTGCCAGTGGAGTGACTCCGGGACGCACAGATACGCAGTATTTT.

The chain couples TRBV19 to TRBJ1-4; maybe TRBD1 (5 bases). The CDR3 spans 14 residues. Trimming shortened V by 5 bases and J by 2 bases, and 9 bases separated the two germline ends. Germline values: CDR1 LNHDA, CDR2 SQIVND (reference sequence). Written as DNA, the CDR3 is TGTGCCAGTAGTGACAGTATCACTAATGAAAAACTGTTTTTT. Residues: CASSDSITNEKLFF. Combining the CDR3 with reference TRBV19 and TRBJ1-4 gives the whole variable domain DGGITQSPKYLFRKEGQNVTLSCEQNLNHDAMYWYRQDPGQGLRLIYYSQIVNDFQKGDIAEGYSVSREKKESFPLTVTSAQKNPTAFYLCASSDSITNEKLFFGSGTQLSVL.

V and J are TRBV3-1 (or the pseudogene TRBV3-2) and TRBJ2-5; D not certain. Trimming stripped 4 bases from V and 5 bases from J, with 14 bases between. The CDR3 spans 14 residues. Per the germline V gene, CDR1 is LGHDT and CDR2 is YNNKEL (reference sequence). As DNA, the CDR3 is TGTGCCAGCAGCCTTCGGCCCAGGCAGGAGACCCAGTACTTC. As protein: CASSLRPRQETQYF.

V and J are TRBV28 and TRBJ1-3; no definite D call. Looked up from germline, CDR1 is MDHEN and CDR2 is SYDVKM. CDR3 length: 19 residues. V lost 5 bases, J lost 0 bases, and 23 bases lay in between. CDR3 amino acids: CASSNFRIGNWNSGNTIYF. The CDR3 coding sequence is TGTGCCAGCAGTAATTTTAGAATCGGGAATTGGAACTCTGGAAACACCATATATTTT.

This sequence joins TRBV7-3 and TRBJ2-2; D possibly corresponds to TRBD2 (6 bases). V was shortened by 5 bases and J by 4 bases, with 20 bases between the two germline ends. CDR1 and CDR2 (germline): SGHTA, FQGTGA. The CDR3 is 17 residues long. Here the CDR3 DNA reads TGTGCCAGCAGCGCCGCCGGGAGTTTGTCGGGCACCGGGGAGCTGTTTTTT. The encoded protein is CASSAAGSLSGTGELFF.

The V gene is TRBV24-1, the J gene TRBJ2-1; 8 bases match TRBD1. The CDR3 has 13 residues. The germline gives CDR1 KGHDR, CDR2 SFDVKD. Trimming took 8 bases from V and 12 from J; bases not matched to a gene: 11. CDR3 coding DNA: TGTGCCACCAATGACAGGGACAGGTTCGGGCAGTTCTTC. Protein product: CATNDRDRFGQFF.

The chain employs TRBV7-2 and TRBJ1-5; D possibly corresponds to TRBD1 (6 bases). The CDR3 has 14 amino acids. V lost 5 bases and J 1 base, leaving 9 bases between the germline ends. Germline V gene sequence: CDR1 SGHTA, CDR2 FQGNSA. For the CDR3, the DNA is TGTGCCAGCAGCCTCGGACAGAGCAATCAGCCCCAGCATTTT. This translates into CASSLGQSNQPQHF.

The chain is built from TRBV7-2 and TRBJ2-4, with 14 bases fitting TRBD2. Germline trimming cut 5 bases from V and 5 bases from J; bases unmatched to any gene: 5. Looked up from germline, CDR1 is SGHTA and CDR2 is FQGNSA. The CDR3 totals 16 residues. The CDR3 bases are TGTGCCAGCAGCCGGGGACTAGCGGGAGCGCAAAACATTCAGTACTTC. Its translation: CASSRGLAGAQNIQYF.

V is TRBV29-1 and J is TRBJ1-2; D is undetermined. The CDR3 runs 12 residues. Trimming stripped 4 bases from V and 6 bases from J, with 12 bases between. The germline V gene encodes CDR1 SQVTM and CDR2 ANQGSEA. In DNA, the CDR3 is TGCAGCGTTGTCGGACCCCCAGATGGCTACACCTTC. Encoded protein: CSVVGPPDGYTF.

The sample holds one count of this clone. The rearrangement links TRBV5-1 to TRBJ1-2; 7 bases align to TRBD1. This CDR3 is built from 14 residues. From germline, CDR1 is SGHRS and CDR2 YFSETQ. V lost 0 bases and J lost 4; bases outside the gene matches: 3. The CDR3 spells CASSLGDSVYGYTF. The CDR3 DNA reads TGCGCCAGCAGCTTGGGGGACAGCGTCTATGGCTACACCTTC.

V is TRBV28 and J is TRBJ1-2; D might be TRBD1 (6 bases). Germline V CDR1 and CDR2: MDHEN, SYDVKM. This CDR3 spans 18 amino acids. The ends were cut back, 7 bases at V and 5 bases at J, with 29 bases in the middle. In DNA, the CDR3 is TGTGCCAGCACCTTACCCTCCCGCCCCACAGGGTGGGAGTATGGCTACACCTTC. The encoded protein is CASTLPSRPTGWEYGYTF.

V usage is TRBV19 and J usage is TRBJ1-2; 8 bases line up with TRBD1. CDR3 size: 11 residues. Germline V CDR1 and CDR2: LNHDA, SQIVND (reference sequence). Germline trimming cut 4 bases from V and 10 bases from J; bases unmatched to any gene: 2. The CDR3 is CASSKDRVYTF. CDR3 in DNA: TGTGCCAGTAGTAAGGACAGGGTCTACACCTTC. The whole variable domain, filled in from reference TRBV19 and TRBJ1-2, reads DGGITQSPKYLFRKEGQNVTLSCEQNLNHDAMYWYRQDPGQGLRLIYYSQIVNDFQKGDIAEGYSVSREKKESFPLTVTSAQKNPTAFYLCASSKDRVYTFGSGTRLTVV.

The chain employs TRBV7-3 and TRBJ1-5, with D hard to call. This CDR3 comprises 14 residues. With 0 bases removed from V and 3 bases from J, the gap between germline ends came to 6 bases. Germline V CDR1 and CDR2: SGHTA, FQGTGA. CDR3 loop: CASSLTGPNQPQHF. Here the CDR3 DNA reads TGTGCCAGCAGCTTAACAGGGCCCAATCAGCCCCAGCATTTT. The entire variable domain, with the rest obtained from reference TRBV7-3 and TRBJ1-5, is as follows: GAGVSQTPSNKVTEKGKYVELRCDPISGHTALYWYRQSLGQGPEFLIYFQGTGAADDSGLPNDRFFAVRPEGSVSTLKIQRTERGDSAVYLCASSLTGPNQPQHFGDGTRLSIL.

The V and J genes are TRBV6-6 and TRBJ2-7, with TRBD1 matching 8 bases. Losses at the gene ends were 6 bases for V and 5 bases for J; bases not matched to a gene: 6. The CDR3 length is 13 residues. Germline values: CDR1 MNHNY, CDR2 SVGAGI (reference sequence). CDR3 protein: CASRSRGLHEQYF. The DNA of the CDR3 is TGTGCCAGCAGGTCCAGGGGGCTGCACGAGCAGTACTTC.

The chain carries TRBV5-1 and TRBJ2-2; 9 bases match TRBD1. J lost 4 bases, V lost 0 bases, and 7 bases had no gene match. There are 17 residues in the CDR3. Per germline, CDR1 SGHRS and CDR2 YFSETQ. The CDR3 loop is CASSLESPDRGTGELFF. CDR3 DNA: TGCGCCAGCAGCTTGGAATCCCCGGACAGGGGCACCGGGGAGCTGTTTTTT.

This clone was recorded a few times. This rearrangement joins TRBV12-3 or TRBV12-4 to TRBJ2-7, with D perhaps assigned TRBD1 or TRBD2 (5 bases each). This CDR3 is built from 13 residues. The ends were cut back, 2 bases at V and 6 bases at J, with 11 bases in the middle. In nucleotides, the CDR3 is TGTGCCAGCAGTTTATCCCGGGGCACCGAGCAGTACTTC. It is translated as CASSLSRGTEQYF.

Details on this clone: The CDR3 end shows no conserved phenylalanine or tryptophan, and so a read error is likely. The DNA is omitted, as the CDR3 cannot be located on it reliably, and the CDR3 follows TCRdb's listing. CDR3 sequence reads: CASSYGLTPVL. The chain couples TRBV28 to TRBJ1-2. The CDR3 numbers 11 amino acids, ends counted. CDR1 and CDR2 (germline): MDHEN, SYDVKM.

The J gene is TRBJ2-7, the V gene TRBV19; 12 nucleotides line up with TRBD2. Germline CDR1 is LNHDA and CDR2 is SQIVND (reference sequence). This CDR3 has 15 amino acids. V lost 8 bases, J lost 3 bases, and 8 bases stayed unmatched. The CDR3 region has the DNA TGTGCCAGTCGGTTTGGGACTAGCGGGTTCTACGAGCAGTACTTC. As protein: CASRFGTSGFYEQYF.

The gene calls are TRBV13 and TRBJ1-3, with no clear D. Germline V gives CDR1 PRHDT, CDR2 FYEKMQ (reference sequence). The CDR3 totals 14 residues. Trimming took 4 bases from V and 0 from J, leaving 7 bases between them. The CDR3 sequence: CASSSQSSGNTIYF. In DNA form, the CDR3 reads TGTGCCAGCAGCTCCCAAAGCTCTGGAAACACCATATATTTT. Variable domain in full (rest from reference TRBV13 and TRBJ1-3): AAGVIQSPRHLIKEKRETATLKCYPIPRHDTVYWYQQGPGQDPQFLISFYEKMQSDKGSIPDRFSAQQFSDYHSELNMSSLELGDSALYFCASSSQSSGNTIYFGEGSWLTVV.